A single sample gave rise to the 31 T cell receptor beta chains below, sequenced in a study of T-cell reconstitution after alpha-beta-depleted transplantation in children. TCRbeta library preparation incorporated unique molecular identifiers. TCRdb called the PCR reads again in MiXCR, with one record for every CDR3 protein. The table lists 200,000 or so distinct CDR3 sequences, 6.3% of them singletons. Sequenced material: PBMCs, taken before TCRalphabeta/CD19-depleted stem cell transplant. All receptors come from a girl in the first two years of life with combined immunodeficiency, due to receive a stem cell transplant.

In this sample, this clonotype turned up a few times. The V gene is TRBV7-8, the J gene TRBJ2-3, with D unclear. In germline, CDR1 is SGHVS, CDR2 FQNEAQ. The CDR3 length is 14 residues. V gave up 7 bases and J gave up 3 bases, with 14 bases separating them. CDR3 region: CASIPVRWTDTQYF. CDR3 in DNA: TGTGCCAGCATCCCTGTGAGGTGGACAGATACGCAGTATTTT. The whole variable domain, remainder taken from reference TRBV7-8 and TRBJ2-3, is GAGVSQSPRYKVAKRGQDVALRCDPISGHVSLFWYQQALGQGPEFLTYFQNEAQLDKSGLPSDRFFAERPEGSVSTLKIQRTQQEDSAVYLCASIPVRWTDTQYFGPGTRLTVL.

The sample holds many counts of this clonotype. CDR3: CSARDKGLEGYNEQFF. CDR3 DNA: TGCAGTGCTAGAGATAAGGGACTAGAGGGATACAATGAGCAGTTCTTC. This sequence joins TRBV20-1 and TRBJ2-1; 8 bases are shared with TRBD2. The V segment lost 0 bases and the J segment 4 bases; nucleotides outside the gene matches: 8. Germline V gene data show CDR1 as DFQATT and CDR2 as SNEGSKA (reference sequence). This CDR3 is 16 amino acids long.

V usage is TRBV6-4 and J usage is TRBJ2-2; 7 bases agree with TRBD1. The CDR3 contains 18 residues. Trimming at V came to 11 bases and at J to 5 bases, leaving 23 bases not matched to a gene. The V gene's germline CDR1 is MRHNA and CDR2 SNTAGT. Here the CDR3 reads CARCKDRTEAEFTGELFF. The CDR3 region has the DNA TGTGCCCGCTGTAAGGACAGGACTGAGGCGGAATTTACCGGGGAGCTGTTTTTT.

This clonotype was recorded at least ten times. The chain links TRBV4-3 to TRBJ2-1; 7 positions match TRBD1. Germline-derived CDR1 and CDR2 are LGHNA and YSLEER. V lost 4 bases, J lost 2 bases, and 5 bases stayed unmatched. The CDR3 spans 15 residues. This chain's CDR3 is CASSLAGTAYNEQFF. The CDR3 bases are TGCGCCAGCAGCCTCGCCGGGACAGCCTACAATGAGCAGTTCTTC.

This CDR3 reads CASSLEMVRTEAFF. The CDR3 DNA sequence: TGTGCCAGCAGCTTAGAGATGGTTCGGACTGAAGCTTTCTTT. The chain employs TRBV11-3 and TRBJ1-1; no definite D call. Between the trimmed V and J ends, which lost 0 bases and 5 bases, there was a span of 10 bases. Germline CDR1 reads SGHNT; CDR2 reads YENEEA. CDR3 size: 14 residues. The full variable domain, its missing parts supplied by reference TRBV11-3 and TRBJ1-1, is EAGVVQSPRYKIIEKKQPVAFWCNPISGHNTLYWYLQNLGQGPELLIRYENEEAVDDSQLPKDRFSAERLKGVDSTLKIQPAELGDSAVYLCASSLEMVRTEAFFGQGTRLTVV.

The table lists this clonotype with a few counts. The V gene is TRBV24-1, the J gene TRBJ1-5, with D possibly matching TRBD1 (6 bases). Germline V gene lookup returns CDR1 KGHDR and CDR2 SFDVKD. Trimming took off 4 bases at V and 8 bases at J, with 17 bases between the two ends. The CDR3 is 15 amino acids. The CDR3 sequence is CATSDTGFIPEPQHF. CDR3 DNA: TGTGCCACCAGTGACACAGGGTTCATCCCAGAGCCCCAGCATTTT.

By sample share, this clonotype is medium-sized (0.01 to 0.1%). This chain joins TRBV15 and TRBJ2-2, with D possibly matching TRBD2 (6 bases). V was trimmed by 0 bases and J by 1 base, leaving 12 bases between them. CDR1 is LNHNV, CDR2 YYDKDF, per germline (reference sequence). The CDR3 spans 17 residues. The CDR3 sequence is CATSRDLSGENTGELFF. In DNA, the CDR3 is TGTGCCACCAGCAGAGATCTTTCGGGGGAGAACACCGGGGAGCTGTTTTTT. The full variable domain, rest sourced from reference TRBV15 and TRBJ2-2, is DAMVIQNPRYQVTQFGKPVTLSCSQTLNHNVMYWYQQKSSQAPKLLFHYYDKDFNNEADTPDNFQSRRPNTSFCFLDIRSPGLGDTAMYLCATSRDLSGENTGELFFGEGSRLTVL.

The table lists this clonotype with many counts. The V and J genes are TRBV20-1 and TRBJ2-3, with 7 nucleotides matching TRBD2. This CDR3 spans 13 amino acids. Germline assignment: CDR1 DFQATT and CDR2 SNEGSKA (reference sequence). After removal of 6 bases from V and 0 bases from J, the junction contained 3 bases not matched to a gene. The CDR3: CSARTSSTDTQYF. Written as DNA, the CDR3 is TGCAGTGCCCGGACTAGTAGCACAGATACGCAGTATTTT.

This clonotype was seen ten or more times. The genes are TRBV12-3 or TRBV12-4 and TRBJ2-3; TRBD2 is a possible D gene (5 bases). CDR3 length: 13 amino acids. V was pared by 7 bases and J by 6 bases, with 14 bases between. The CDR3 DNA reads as TGTGCCAGCAACACCGAGCGGTACGATACGCAGTATTTT. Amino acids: CASNTERYDTQYF.

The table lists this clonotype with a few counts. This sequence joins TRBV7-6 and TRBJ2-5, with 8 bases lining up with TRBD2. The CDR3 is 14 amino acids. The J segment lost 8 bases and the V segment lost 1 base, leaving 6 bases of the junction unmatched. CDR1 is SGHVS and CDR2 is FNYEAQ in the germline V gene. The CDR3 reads CASSLGWAGGTQYF. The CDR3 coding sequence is TGTGCCAGCAGCTTAGGCTGGGCGGGGGGTACCCAGTACTTC.

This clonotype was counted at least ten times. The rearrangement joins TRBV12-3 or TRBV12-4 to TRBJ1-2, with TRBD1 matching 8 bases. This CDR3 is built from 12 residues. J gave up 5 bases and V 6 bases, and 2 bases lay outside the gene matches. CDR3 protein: CASRRTGYGYTF. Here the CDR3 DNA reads TGTGCCAGCAGACGGACAGGGTATGGCTACACCTTC.

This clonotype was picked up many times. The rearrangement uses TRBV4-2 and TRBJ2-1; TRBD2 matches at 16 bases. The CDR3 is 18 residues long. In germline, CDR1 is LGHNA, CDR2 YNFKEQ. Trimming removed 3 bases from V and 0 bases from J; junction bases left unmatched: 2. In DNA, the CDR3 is TGTGCCAGCAGCCAGGGACTAGCGGGAGGGAGCTCCTACAATGAGCAGTTCTTC. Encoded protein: CASSQGLAGGSSYNEQFF.

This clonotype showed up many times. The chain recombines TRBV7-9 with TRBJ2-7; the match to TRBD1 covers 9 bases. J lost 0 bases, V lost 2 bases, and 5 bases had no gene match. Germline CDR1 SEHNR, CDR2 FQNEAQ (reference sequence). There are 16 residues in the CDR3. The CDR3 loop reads CASSLQTGGFSYEQYF. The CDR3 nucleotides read TGTGCCAGCAGCTTACAAACAGGGGGCTTCTCCTACGAGCAGTACTTC.

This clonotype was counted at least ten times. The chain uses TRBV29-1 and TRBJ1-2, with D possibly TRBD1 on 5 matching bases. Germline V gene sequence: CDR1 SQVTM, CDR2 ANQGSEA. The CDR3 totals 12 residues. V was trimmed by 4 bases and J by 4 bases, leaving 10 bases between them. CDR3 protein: CSVVGLSYGYTF. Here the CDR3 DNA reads TGCAGCGTTGTGGGACTATCCTATGGCTACACCTTC.

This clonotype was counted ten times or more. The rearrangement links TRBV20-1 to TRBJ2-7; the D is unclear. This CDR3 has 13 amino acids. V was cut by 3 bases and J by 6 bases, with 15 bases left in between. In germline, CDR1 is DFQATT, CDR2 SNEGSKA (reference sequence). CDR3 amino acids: CSASHIAMAEQYF. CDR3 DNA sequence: TGCAGTGCTAGTCATATTGCCATGGCCGAGCAGTACTTC.

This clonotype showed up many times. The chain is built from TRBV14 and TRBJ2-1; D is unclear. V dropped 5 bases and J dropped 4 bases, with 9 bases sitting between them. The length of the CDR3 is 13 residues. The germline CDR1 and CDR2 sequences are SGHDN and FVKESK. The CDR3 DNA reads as TGTGCCAGCAGCAGGGTTGCGTACAATGAGCAGTTCTTC. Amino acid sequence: CASSRVAYNEQFF. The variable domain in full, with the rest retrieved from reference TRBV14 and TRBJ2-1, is EAGVTQFPSHSVIEKGQTVTLRCDPISGHDNLYWYRRVMGKEIKFLLHFVKESKQDESGMPNNRFLAERTGGTYSTLKVQPAELEDSGVYFCASSRVAYNEQFFGPGTRLTVL.

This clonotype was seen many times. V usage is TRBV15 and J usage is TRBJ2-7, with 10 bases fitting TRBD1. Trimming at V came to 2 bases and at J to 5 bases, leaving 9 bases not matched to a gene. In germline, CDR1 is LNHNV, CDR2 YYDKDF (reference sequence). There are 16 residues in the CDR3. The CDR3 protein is CATSRRLTGTGDEQYF. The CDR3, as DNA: TGTGCCACCAGCAGACGCCTAACCGGGACAGGGGACGAGCAGTACTTC.

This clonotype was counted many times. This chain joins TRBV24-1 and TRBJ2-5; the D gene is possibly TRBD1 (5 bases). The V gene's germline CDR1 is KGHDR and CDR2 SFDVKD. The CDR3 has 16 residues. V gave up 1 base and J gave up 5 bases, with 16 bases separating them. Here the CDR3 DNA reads TGTGCCACCAGTGATTTCCGACAGTTCCATGGGGAGACCCAGTACTTC. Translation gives CATSDFRQFHGETQYF.

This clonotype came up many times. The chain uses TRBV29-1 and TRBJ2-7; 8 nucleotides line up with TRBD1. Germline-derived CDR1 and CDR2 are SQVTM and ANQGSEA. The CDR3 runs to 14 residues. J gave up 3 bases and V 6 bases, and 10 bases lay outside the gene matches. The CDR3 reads CSVGQGRGNYEQYF. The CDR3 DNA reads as TGCAGCGTCGGACAGGGAAGGGGAAACTACGAGCAGTACTTC.

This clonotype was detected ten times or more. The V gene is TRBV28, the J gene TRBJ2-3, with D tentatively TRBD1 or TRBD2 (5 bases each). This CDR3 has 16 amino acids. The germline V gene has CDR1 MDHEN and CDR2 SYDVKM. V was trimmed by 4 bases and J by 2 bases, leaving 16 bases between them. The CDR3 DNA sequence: TGTGCCAGCAGTTCCGGGACCCGAGTCAACACAGATACGCAGTATTTT. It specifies CASSSGTRVNTDTQYF.

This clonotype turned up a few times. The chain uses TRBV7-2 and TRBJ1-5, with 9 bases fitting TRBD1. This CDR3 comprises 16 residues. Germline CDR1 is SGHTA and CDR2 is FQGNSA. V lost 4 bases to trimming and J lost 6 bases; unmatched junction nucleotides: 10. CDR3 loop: CASSSTLGQGLQPQHF. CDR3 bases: TGTGCCAGCAGCTCTACCCTGGGACAGGGTCTTCAGCCCCAGCATTTT.

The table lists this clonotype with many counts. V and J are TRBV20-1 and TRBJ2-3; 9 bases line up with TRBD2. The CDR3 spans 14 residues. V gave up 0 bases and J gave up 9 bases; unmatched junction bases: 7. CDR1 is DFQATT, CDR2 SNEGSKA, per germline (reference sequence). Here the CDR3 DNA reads TGCAGTGCTAGAGAAGGGCTAGCGGGAATGACGCAGTATTTT. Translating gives CSAREGLAGMTQYF.

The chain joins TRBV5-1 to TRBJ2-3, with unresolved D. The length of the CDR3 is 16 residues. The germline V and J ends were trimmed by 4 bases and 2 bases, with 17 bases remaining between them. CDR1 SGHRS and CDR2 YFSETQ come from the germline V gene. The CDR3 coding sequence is TGCGCCAGCAGCGGGCCAACGAACCCTCTCACAGATACGCAGTATTTT. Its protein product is CASSGPTNPLTDTQYF.

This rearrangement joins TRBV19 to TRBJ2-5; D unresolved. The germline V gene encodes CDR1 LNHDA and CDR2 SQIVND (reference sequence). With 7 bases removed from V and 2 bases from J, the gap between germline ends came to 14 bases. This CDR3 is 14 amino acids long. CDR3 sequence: CASTYSADQETQYF. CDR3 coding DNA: TGTGCCAGTACCTACTCCGCTGATCAAGAGACCCAGTACTTC.

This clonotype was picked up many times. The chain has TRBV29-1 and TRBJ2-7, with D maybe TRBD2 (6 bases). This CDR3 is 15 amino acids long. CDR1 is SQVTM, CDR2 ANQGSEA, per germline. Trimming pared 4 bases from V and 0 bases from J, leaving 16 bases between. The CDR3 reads CSVVWSAGSSYEQYF. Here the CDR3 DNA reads TGCAGCGTTGTCTGGTCGGCGGGGAGCTCCTACGAGCAGTACTTC.

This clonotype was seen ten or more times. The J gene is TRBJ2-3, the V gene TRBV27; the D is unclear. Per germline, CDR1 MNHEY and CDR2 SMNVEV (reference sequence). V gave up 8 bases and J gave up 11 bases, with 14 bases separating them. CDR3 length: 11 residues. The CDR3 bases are TGTGCCAGCTTCTATGGAGAACGGCAGTATTTT. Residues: CASFYGERQYF.

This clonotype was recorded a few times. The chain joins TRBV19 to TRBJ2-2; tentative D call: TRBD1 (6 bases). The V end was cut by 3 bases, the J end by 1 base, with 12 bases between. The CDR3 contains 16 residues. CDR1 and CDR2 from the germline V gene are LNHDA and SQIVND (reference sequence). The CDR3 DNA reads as TGTGCCAGTAGTATTGACGGGACACGGAACACCGGGGAGCTGTTTTTT. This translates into CASSIDGTRNTGELFF. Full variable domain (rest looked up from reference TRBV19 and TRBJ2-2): DGGITQSPKYLFRKEGQNVTLSCEQNLNHDAMYWYRQDPGQGLRLIYYSQIVNDFQKGDIAEGYSVSREKKESFPLTVTSAQKNPTAFYLCASSIDGTRNTGELFFGEGSRLTVL.

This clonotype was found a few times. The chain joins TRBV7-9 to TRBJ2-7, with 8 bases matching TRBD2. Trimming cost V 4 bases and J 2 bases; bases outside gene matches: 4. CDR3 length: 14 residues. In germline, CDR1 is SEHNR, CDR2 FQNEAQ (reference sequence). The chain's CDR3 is CASSSPGLAYEQYF. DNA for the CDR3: TGTGCCAGCAGCTCGCCGGGACTAGCCTACGAGCAGTACTTC.

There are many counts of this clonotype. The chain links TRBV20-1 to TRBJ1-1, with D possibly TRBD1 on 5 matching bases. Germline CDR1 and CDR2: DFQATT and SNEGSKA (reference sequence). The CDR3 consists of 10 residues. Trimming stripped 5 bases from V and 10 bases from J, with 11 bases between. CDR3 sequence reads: CSAWGGGAFF. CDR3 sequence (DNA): TGCAGTGCTTGGGGCGGGGGAGCTTTCTTT.

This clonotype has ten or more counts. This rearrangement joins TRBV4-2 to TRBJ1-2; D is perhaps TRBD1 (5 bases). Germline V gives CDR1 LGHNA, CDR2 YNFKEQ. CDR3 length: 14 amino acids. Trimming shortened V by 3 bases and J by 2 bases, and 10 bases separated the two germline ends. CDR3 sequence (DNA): TGTGCCAGCAGCCACTTAGGGGCCAACTATGGCTACACCTTC. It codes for CASSHLGANYGYTF.

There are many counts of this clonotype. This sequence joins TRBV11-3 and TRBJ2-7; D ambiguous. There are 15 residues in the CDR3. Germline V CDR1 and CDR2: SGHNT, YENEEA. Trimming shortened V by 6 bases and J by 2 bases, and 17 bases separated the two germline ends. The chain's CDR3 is CASRPNRVSAYEQYF. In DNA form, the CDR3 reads TGTGCCAGCAGACCCAACCGGGTTTCCGCCTACGAGCAGTACTTC.